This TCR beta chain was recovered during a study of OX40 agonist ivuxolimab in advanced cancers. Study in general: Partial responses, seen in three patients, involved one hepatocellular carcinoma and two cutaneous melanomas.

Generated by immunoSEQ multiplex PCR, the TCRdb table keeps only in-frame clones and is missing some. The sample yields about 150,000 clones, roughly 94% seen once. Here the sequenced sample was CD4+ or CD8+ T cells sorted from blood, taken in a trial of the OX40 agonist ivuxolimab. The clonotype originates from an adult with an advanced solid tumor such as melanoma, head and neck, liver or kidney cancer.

In nucleotides, the CDR3 is TGTGCCAGCAGTGTGGAGACCCAGTACTTC. Protein: CASSVETQYF. The gene calls are TRBV2 and TRBJ2-5, with D unclear. Germline CDR1 and CDR2: SNHLY and FYNNEI. This CDR3 spans 10 amino acids. Trimming pared 4 bases from V and 5 bases from J, leaving 2 bases between.